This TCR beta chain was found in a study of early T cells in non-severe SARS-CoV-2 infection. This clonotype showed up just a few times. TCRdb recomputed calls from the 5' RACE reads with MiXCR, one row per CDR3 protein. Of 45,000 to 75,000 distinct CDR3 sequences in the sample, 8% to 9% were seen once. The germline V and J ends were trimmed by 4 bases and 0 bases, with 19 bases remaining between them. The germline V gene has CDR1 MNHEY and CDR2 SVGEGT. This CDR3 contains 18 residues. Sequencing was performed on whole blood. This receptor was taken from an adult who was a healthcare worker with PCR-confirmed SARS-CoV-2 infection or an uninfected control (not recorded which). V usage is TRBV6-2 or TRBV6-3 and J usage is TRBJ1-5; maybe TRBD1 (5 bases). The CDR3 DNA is TGTGCCAGCAGTTCCATACCGGCGGGACCGATTAGCAATCAGCCCCAGCATTTT. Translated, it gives CASSSIPAGPISNQPQHF.